This T cell receptor (beta chain) was captured in a study of blood T cell repertoires in COVID-19. Study members were between about 18 and 90 years old and lived in over 20 US regions. Participant-given clinical history determined each cohort assignment. Cohort 3 recovery required two negative PCRs, clearance, or symptom resolution. This clone occurred many times. Per the original data handling: Estimates of nucleated cell counts were drawn from the amplification of reference gene primers. Profiling relied on immunoSEQ multiplex PCR, and the TCRdb table lists in-frame clones only, not all of them. D and trimming come from the DNA, and the V and J calls and clone size come from that table. This sample has a few hundred thousand clones, with 75% to 90% found just once. The length of the CDR3 is 13 residues. V lost 5 bases to trimming and J lost 7 bases; unmatched junction nucleotides: 3. Per germline, CDR1 MRHNA and CDR2 SNTAGT.

The sample taken for sequencing was PBMCs or T cells enriched from blood (not recorded which). The origin of this receptor is a middle-aged man who had recovered from COVID-19. The chain joins TRBV6-4 to TRBJ2-1, with TRBD2 identical over 9 bases. The chain's CDR3 is CASSIAGENEQFF. Here the CDR3 DNA reads TGTGCCAGCAGTATAGCGGGAGAGAATGAGCAGTTCTTC.